These 30 T cell receptor beta chains were all obtained from the same sample, sequenced in a study of T cells in Graves' hyperthyroidism and ophthalmopathy. The investigators amplified TCR beta CDR3 regions from RNA transcripts. RT-PCR in the first round (using the HTBI primer set) targeted the TCR CDR3. TCRdb itself ran the multiplex PCR reads through MiXCR, one entry per CDR3 protein. The sample holds under 350,000 distinct CDR3 sequences; over 15% are singletons and the top ten take under 55%. The specimen sequenced was blood. Receptors were obtained from a woman between 45 and 60 years old with Graves' hyperthyroidism.

This clonotype showed up many times. CDR3 sequence: CATSVGVGTEAFF. Here the CDR3 DNA reads TGTGCCACCTCCGTCGGGGTAGGCACTGAAGCTTTCTTT. V gene TRBV7-8 combines with J gene TRBJ1-1; D unresolved. This CDR3 is 13 amino acids long. Germline CDR1 is SGHVS and CDR2 is FQNEAQ. With 10 bases removed from V and 4 bases from J, the gap between germline ends came to 16 bases.

Only a few counts were recorded for this clonotype. The rearrangement links TRBV7-9 to TRBJ2-1, with no clear D. V lost 2 bases, J lost 8 bases, and 22 bases lay in between. The CDR3 runs to 17 residues. Germline V gene lookup returns CDR1 SEHNR and CDR2 FQNEAQ (reference sequence). The CDR3 loop is CASSLPPGQASRYEQFF. The CDR3 DNA sequence: TGTGCCAGCAGCTTACCGCCCGGGCAGGCATCGAGATATGAGCAGTTCTTC.

This clonotype was picked up many times. The chain recombines TRBV18 with TRBJ2-1; 9 bases line up with TRBD2. Germline V CDR1 and CDR2: KGHSH, LQKENI. V dropped 3 bases and J dropped 8; count of bases not matched to a gene: 11. This CDR3 comprises 16 residues. This CDR3 is CASSPASAGGAHEQFF. CDR3 coding DNA: TGTGCCAGCTCACCCGCCTCAGCGGGGGGTGCCCATGAGCAGTTCTTC.

The chain combines TRBV20-1 with TRBJ1-4; D is ambiguous. Germline V gene lookup returns CDR1 DFQATT and CDR2 SNEGSKA (reference sequence). The CDR3 sequence is 15 residues long. With 0 bases removed from V and 7 bases from J, the gap between germline ends came to 15 bases. CDR3 sequence reads: CSARDRRFGGEKLFF. The CDR3, as DNA: TGCAGTGCTAGAGATAGGCGATTTGGAGGTGAAAAACTGTTTTTT.

This sequence joins TRBV10-2 and TRBJ2-7; weak D call: TRBD2 (6 bases). CDR1 WSHSY and CDR2 SAAADI come from the germline V gene. This CDR3 is 13 amino acids long. V lost 6 bases, J lost 0 bases, and 9 bases lay in between. Written as DNA, the CDR3 is TGCGCCAGCAGGGAGGGGACCTCCTACGAGCAGTACTTC. Protein product: CASREGTSYEQYF.

The table lists this clonotype with a few counts. CDR3 residues: CASSSEREITHEQYF. As DNA, the CDR3 is TGTGCCAGCAGCTCTGAGCGGGAGATCACCCACGAGCAGTACTTC. This sequence joins TRBV7-9 and TRBJ2-7, with TRBD2 matching over 8 bases. The J segment lost 5 bases and the V segment lost 4 bases, leaving 10 bases of the junction unmatched. The germline CDR1 and CDR2 sequences are SEHNR and FQNEAQ (reference sequence). There are 15 residues in the CDR3. Looking up the rest from reference TRBV7-9 and TRBJ2-7 gives the full variable domain: DTGVSQNPRHKITKRGQNVTFRCDPISEHNRLYWYRQTLGQGPEFLTYFQNEAQLEKSRLLSDRFSAERPKGSFSTLEIQRTEQGDSAMYLCASSSEREITHEQYFGPGTRLTVT.

The V call is TRBV20-1, the J call TRBJ2-7; possible D gene TRBD2, 6 bases. The CDR3 has 16 residues. Trimming shortened V by 0 bases and J by 6 bases, and 21 bases separated the two germline ends. Germline values: CDR1 DFQATT, CDR2 SNEGSKA (reference sequence). CDR3 amino acids: CSARDRRGLPRPEQYF. Here the CDR3 DNA reads TGCAGTGCTAGAGATCGGAGGGGACTCCCGCGGCCCGAGCAGTACTTC.

This clonotype was recorded at least ten times. This rearrangement joins TRBV27 to TRBJ1-2; D may be TRBD1 (6 bases). V was clipped by 6 bases and J by 7 bases, with 21 bases between them. Per germline, CDR1 MNHEY and CDR2 SMNVEV (reference sequence). The CDR3 spans 15 residues. This CDR3 is CASSPYWGGTLGYTF. CDR3 sequence (DNA): TGTGCCAGCAGCCCTTATTGGGGGGGCACCCTTGGCTACACCTTC.

The chain combines TRBV20-1 with TRBJ1-6; 7 nucleotides agree with TRBD1. CDR3 length equals 13 residues. V lost 6 bases, J lost 9 bases, and 8 bases stayed unmatched. CDR1 and CDR2 (germline): DFQATT, SNEGSKA (reference sequence). As DNA, the CDR3 is TGCAGTGCCGGCACAGGGGATGGTTCACCCCTCCACTTT. Translation gives CSAGTGDGSPLHF.

The gene calls are TRBV19 and TRBJ1-5, with D maybe TRBD1 (6 bases). V shed 4 bases and J shed 4 bases, with 14 bases lying between them. The CDR3 length is 15 residues. CDR1 is LNHDA, CDR2 SQIVND, per germline (reference sequence). The CDR3 nucleotides are TGTGCCAGTAGTACACAGGGAACCGGGAATCAGCCCCAGCATTTT. It translates to CASSTQGTGNQPQHF.

The sample holds a few counts of this clonotype. The chain carries TRBV6-2 or TRBV6-3 and TRBJ2-1, with 10 bases fitting TRBD2. In germline, CDR1 is MNHEY, CDR2 SVGEGT. The CDR3 is 15 amino acids. V lost 6 bases and J lost 12; bases outside the gene matches: 14. In DNA, the CDR3 is TGTGCCAGCAGCAAGACGACTAGCGGGTCCAAGGGGCAGTTCTTC. Translation: CASSKTTSGSKGQFF.

This clonotype has at least ten counts. The V call is TRBV11-2, the J call TRBJ2-5; D is undetermined. With 5 bases removed from V and 1 base from J, the gap between germline ends came to 11 bases. Germline values: CDR1 SGHAT, CDR2 FQNNGV. The CDR3 length is 14 residues. The CDR3 coding sequence is TGTGCCAGCAGCCCTAGACCCTCCCAAGAGACCCAGTACTTC. Its protein is CASSPRPSQETQYF.

The V gene is TRBV27, the J gene TRBJ1-1, with 7 bases that match TRBD1. V lost 6 bases to trimming and J lost 5 bases; unmatched junction nucleotides: 15. Per germline, CDR1 MNHEY and CDR2 SMNVEV (reference sequence). This CDR3 spans 16 amino acids. The CDR3 sequence is CASSQDLAQGGTEAFF. The CDR3 coding sequence is TGTGCCAGCAGCCAAGATCTTGCCCAGGGGGGTACTGAAGCTTTCTTT.

This rearrangement joins TRBV5-1 to TRBJ1-6; D is possibly TRBD1 (5 bases). Trimming removed 1 base from V and 8 bases from J, with 19 bases in between. Germline lookup yields CDR1 SGHRS and CDR2 YFSETQ. CDR3 length equals 17 residues. The CDR3 here is CASSLPGGTARDSPLHF. The CDR3 nucleotides read TGCGCCAGCAGCTTGCCCGGGGGAACGGCACGGGATTCACCCCTCCACTTT.

In regard to this clonotype: A much more abundant neighbour one base away suggests this may be a read error. The V and J genes are TRBV6-5 and TRBJ2-7, with D unresolved. The V gene's germline CDR1 is MNHEY and CDR2 SVGAGI. CDR3 length: 13 residues. V lost 4 bases and J lost 3, with 10 bases in between. Here the CDR3 DNA reads TGTGCCAGCAGTTCGACGGACGGCTACGAGCAGTACTTC. Translation: CASSSTDGYEQYF.

This clonotype was recorded a few times. The rearrangement joins TRBV6-1 to TRBJ1-6; 7 bases fit TRBD1. Trimming removed 10 bases from V and 5 bases from J; junction bases left unmatched: 5. CDR1 is MNHNS, CDR2 SASEGT, per germline. CDR3 size: 13 residues. The CDR3 coding sequence is TGTGCCAACAAGGGGGCGCATAATTCACCCCTCCACTTT. Encoded protein: CANKGAHNSPLHF.

The chain combines TRBV30 with TRBJ1-3; D may be TRBD1 (6 bases). The CDR3 extends over 12 amino acids. Germline-derived CDR1 and CDR2 are GTSNPN and SVGIG (reference sequence). Trimming took 8 bases from V and 4 from J, leaving 12 bases between them. As DNA, the CDR3 is TGTGCCGGCCAGGGGTTAGGAAACACCATATATTTT. It is translated as CAGQGLGNTIYF.

This clonotype was counted at least ten times. This chain links TRBV12-3 or TRBV12-4 with TRBJ1-1; D not certain. Trimming removed 2 bases at V and 3 bases at J, with 7 bases between. There are 13 residues in the CDR3. The CDR3 region is CASSLQRDTEAFF. In DNA form, the CDR3 reads TGTGCCAGCAGTTTACAAAGGGACACTGAAGCTTTCTTT.

This clonotype occurred a few times. This chain connects TRBV11-2 to TRBJ1-4; TRBD1 matches 8 bases. This CDR3 spans 15 amino acids. Germline CDR1 SGHAT, CDR2 FQNNGV. The J segment lost 5 bases and the V segment lost 3 bases, leaving 5 bases of the junction unmatched. CDR3 sequence: CASSFGTGINEKLFF. The CDR3 DNA reads as TGTGCCAGCAGCTTCGGGACAGGCATAAATGAAAAACTGTTTTTT.

This clonotype occurred many times. V usage is TRBV28 and J usage is TRBJ1-1, with TRBD1 matching 10 bases. Germline CDR1 and CDR2: MDHEN and SYDVKM. The CDR3 length is 16 residues. Germline trimming cut 5 bases from V and 0 bases from J; bases unmatched to any gene: 6. In nucleotides, the CDR3 is TGTGCCAGCAGTCTCTCTGGGACAGGGGTGAACACTGAAGCTTTCTTT. It specifies CASSLSGTGVNTEAFF.

This clonotype was counted between two and nine times. The J gene is TRBJ2-7, the V gene TRBV11-3; TRBD2 aligns across 9 bases. Trimming removed 5 bases from V and 6 bases from J; junction bases left unmatched: 23. The CDR3 runs 19 residues. Germline V lookup: CDR1 SGHNT, CDR2 YENEEA. CDR3 bases: TGTGCCAGCAGCCGACCCGCTTTGGGCGGGGGGGCGAAGGTATCCGAGCAGTACGTC. This gives the protein CASSRPALGGGAKVSEQYV.

The table lists this clonotype with a count of one. This is likely a read error, given that the CDR3 carries no conserved phenylalanine or tryptophan at its end. As DNA, the CDR3 is TGTGCCAGCAGTGCCCCGGTCGCGGACACTGAAGCTTTCCTT. This encodes CASSAPVADTEAFL. The genes are TRBV12-3 or TRBV12-4 and TRBJ1-1, with D unclear. The V end lost 5 bases, the J end lost 3 bases, and 13 bases lay between the germline ends. The CDR3 spans 14 residues.

The V and J genes are TRBV6-1 and TRBJ2-2, with TRBD2 identical over 9 bases. The CDR3 has 16 amino acids. Trimming at V came to 6 bases and at J to 7 bases, leaving 12 bases not matched to a gene. CDR1 is MNHNS and CDR2 is SASEGT in the germline V gene. The CDR3, as DNA: TGTGCCAGCAGGTCCTACTTAGCGGGGGAGAACGGGGAGCTGTTTTTT. Translation: CASRSYLAGENGELFF.

This rearrangement joins TRBV12-3 or TRBV12-4 to TRBJ2-1; D unclear. This CDR3 has 16 amino acids. V lost 7 bases to trimming and J lost 1 base, with 17 bases between them. This CDR3 is CASTSLNPISYNEQFF. In DNA form, the CDR3 reads TGTGCCAGCACCTCGCTGAATCCTATTTCCTACAATGAGCAGTTCTTC.

The chain employs TRBV19 and TRBJ1-1, with a possible D match to TRBD1 (5 bases). Germline values: CDR1 LNHDA, CDR2 SQIVND (reference sequence). This CDR3 has 15 residues. The V end was cut by 3 bases, the J end by 1 base, with 12 bases between. CDR3 region: CASSIKGRANTEAFF. DNA for the CDR3: TGTGCCAGTAGTATCAAGGGGCGGGCGAACACTGAAGCTTTCTTT.

The chain employs TRBV19 and TRBJ1-5; D not certain. V was shortened by 10 bases and J by 0 bases, with 13 bases between the two germline ends. Germline assignment: CDR1 LNHDA and CDR2 SQIVND (reference sequence). This CDR3 region has 14 residues. CDR3 loop: CATQTLFSNQPQHF. Here the CDR3 DNA reads TGTGCCACACAAACACTGTTTAGCAATCAGCCCCAGCATTTT.

This clonotype was seen many times. The junction departs from the called germline gene at one end, perhaps through a read error. The rearrangement uses TRBV5-1 and TRBJ2-7; tentatively, D is TRBD1 (6 bases). CDR3 length: 12 residues. Germline CDR1 and CDR2: SGHRS and YFSETQ. The CDR3, as DNA: TGTGCCAGCTCACCGGACAGCTACGAGCAGTACTTC. Residues: CASSPDSYEQYF.

This clonotype was observed a few times. V and J are TRBV19 and TRBJ1-2, with 9 bases that match TRBD1. The CDR3 consists of 14 residues. The V and J ends lost 6 bases and 5 bases, in that order; junction bases with no gene match: 7. Germline V CDR1 and CDR2: LNHDA, SQIVND (reference sequence). CDR3 amino acids: CASRRGQGEYGYTF. The CDR3, as DNA: TGTGCCAGTAGACGGGGACAGGGAGAATATGGCTACACCTTC.

This clonotype showed up many times. V is TRBV5-1 and J is TRBJ2-1, with TRBD1 as a possible D gene (5 bases). This CDR3 comprises 13 residues. The V end was cut by 0 bases, the J end by 8 bases, with 9 bases between. Germline V gives CDR1 SGHRS, CDR2 YFSETQ. CDR3 sequence: CASSLGGPDEQFF. The CDR3, as DNA: TGCGCCAGCAGCTTGGGGGGCCCTGATGAGCAGTTCTTC.

This clonotype was recorded a few times. The V and J genes are TRBV6-2 or TRBV6-3 and TRBJ1-5; 8 bases match TRBD1. The CDR3 length is 19 residues. V shed 1 base, J shed 2 bases, and the junction held 13 bases outside the gene matches. Germline-derived CDR1 and CDR2 are MNHEY and SVGEGT. The CDR3 DNA is TGTGCCAGCAGTTACTGGCAGGGGGCTCGGCCGGGGGGCAATCAGCCCCAGCATTTT. Translation: CASSYWQGARPGGNQPQHF.